This TCR beta chain was documented in a study of shared clonotypes between healthy human individuals. Points from the study as a whole: The study found about 5% of naive CD4 clonotypes shared across four donors.

TCRdb's table, derived via immunoSEQ multiplex PCR, lists solely in-frame clones and lacks some. The table lists about a million clones, roughly 80% of them singletons. Per germline, CDR1 SGHTA and CDR2 FQGNSA. The CDR3 is 13 amino acids. The V end was cut by 1 base, the J end by 1 base, with 5 bases between. Concerning this clone: Antigen unknown. Other DNA sequences of this sample code for an identical CDR3.

This TCR was sampled from a man between 18 and 29 years old in good health. The genes are TRBV7-2 and TRBJ2-7, with D unclear. The material sequenced was memory CD4+ T cells sorted from blood. This sample's subset: CD45RA-negative fraction. CDR3 sequence: CASSLGVSYEQYF. The CDR3 nucleotides are TGTGCCAGCAGCTTAGGAGTTTCCTACGAGCAGTACTTC.